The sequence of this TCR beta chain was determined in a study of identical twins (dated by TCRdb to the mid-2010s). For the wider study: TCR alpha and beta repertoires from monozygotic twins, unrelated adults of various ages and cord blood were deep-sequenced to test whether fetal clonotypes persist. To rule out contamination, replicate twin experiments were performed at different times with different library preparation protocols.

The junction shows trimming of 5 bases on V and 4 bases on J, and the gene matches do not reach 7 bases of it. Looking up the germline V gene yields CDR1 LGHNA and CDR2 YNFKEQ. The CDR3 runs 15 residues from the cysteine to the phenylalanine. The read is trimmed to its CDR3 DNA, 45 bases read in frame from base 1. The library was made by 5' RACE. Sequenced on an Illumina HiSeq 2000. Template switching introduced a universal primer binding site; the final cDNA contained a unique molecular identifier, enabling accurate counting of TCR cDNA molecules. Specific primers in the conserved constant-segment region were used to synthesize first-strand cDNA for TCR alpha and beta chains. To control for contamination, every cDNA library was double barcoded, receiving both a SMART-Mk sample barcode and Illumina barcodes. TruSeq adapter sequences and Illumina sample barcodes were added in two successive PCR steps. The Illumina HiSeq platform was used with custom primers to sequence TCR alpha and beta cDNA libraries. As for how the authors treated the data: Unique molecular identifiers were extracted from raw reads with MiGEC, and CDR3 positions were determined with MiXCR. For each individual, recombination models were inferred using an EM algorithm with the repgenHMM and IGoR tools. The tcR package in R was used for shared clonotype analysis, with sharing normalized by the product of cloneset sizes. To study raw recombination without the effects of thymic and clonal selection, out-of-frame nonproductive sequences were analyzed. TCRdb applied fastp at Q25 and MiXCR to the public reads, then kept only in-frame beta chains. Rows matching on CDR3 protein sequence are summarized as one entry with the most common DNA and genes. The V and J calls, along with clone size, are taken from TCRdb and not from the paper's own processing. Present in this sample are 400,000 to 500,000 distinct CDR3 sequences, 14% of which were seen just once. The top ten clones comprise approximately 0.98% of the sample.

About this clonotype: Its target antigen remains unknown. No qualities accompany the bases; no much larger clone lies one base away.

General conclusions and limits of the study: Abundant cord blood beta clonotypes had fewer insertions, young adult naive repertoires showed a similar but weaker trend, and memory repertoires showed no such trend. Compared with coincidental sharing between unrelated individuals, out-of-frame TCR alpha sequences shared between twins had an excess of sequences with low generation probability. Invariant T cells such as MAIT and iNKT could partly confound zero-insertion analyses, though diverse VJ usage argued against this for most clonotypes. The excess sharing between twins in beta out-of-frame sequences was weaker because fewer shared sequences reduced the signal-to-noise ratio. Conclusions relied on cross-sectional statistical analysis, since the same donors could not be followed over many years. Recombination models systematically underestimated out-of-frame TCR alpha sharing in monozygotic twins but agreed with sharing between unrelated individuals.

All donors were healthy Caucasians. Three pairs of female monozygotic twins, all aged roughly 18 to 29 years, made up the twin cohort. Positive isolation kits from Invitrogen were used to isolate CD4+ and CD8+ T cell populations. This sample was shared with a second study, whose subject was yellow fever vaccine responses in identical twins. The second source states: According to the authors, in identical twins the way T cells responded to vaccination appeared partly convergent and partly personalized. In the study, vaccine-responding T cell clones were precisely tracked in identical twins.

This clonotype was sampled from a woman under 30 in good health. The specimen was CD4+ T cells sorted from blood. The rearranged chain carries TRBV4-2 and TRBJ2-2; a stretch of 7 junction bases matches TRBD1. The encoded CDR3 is CASSDRQGSTGELFF. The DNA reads TGTGCCAGCAGCGATCGACAGGGTAGCACCGGGGAGCTGTTTTTT.